These 27 T cell receptor beta chains originate from one sample sequenced in a study of beta chain features in type 1 diabetes. Study-level points and caveats: A moderate, significant TCRB CDR3 shortening appeared in type 1 diabetes across four CD4+ subsets.

Every isolated RNA sample was fully reverse transcribed, so sequencing captured expressed TCRB transcripts. Sequenced by immunoSEQ multiplex PCR; TCRdb stores in-frame clones only, minus some. The sample records fewer than 400,000 clones, around 9.3% being singletons. These TCRs are of unknown antigen specificity. The specimen was central memory CD4+ T cells from blood. The receptors here all came from a man in his thirties or forties with type 1 diabetes.

The chain is built from TRBV25-1 and TRBJ1-6; D remains unclear. The CDR3 is 14 amino acids. The germline V and J ends were trimmed by 0 bases and 10 bases, with 10 bases remaining between them. Germline-derived CDR1 and CDR2 are MGHDK and SYGVNS. The CDR3 sequence: CASSEYPSRSPLHF. In DNA, the CDR3 is TGTGCCAGCAGTGAATATCCCTCCCGGTCACCCCTCCACTTT.

The chain has TRBV6-1 and TRBJ1-6; weak D call: TRBD1 (6 bases). Germline-derived CDR1 and CDR2 are MNHNS and SASEGT. The CDR3 totals 14 residues. V was pared by 5 bases and J by 11 bases, with 16 bases between. The CDR3 loop is CASSPGGRGPPLHF. For the CDR3, the DNA is TGTGCCAGCAGTCCTGGGGGCCGCGGGCCACCCCTCCACTTT.

The chain has TRBV5-1 and TRBJ2-7; weak D call: TRBD1 (6 bases). CDR3 length equals 12 residues. Trimming took 4 bases from V and 4 from J, leaving 9 bases between them. Germline CDR1 reads SGHRS; CDR2 reads YFSETQ. The CDR3 region is CASSGTLYEQYF. The CDR3 DNA reads as TGCGCCAGCAGCGGGACACTTTACGAGCAGTACTTC.

The chain combines TRBV6-1 with TRBJ2-5, with a possible D match to TRBD2 (6 bases). Germline loops: CDR1 MNHNS, CDR2 SASEGT. Trimming shortened V by 6 bases and J by 3 bases, and 11 bases separated the two germline ends. This CDR3 spans 13 amino acids. CDR3 sequence: CASRAEGEETQYF. The CDR3 coding sequence is TGTGCCAGCAGGGCGGAGGGCGAAGAGACCCAGTACTTC.

This clone was counted a few times. The V gene is TRBV4-2, the J gene TRBJ2-5; TRBD2 agrees at 11 bases. The CDR3 runs 16 residues. V was pared by 3 bases and J by 3 bases, with 6 bases of the junction left unmatched. Germline loops: CDR1 LGHNA, CDR2 YNFKEQ. The CDR3 here is CASSHLLAGAEETQYF. The DNA of the CDR3 is TGTGCCAGCAGCCACCTACTAGCGGGGGCCGAAGAGACCCAGTACTTC.

The genes are TRBV25-1 and TRBJ1-4; D is unresolved. Germline lookup yields CDR1 MGHDK and CDR2 SYGVNS. The CDR3 spans 15 residues. Trimming took off 4 bases at V and 2 bases at J, with 11 bases between the two ends. The CDR3 bases are TGTGCCAGCAGTGCGATAATGGGGACTAATGAAAAACTGTTTTTT. Protein product: CASSAIMGTNEKLFF.

The genes are TRBV27 and TRBJ1-2; no firm D call. The germline CDR1 and CDR2 sequences are MNHEY and SMNVEV (reference sequence). The CDR3 is made up of 15 amino acids. Trimming stripped 7 bases from V and 6 bases from J, with 21 bases between. Here the CDR3 DNA reads TGTGCCAGCAAGGGTGTAGGACGATCTGGTGATGGCTACACCTTC. Amino acids: CASKGVGRSGDGYTF.

A few counts support this clone. The chain joins TRBV28 to TRBJ2-5; D is possibly TRBD1 (6 bases). CDR3 size: 13 residues. Trimming shortened V by 7 bases and J by 3 bases, and 12 bases separated the two germline ends. Per germline, CDR1 MDHEN and CDR2 SYDVKM. The CDR3 here is CASISAGEETQYF. DNA of the CDR3: TGTGCCAGCATCTCCGCAGGGGAAGAGACCCAGTACTTC.

This clone was counted only a few times. The chain uses TRBV5-6 and TRBJ2-4; D may be TRBD1 or TRBD2 (5 bases each). Trimming took off 1 base at V and 3 bases at J, with 11 bases between the two ends. The CDR3 consists of 15 residues. Germline V CDR1 and CDR2: SGHDT, YYEEEE. The CDR3, as DNA: TGTGCCAGCAGCTTGAGGGACGGGCACAAAAACATTCAGTACTTC. Encoded protein: CASSLRDGHKNIQYF. Based on the CDR3 plus reference TRBV5-6 and TRBJ2-4, the full variable domain is DAGVTQSPTHLIKTRGQQVTLRCSPKSGHDTVSWYQQALGQGPQFIFQYYEEEERQRGNFPDRFSGHQFPNYSSELNVNALLLGDSALYLCASSLRDGHKNIQYFGAGTRLSVL.

The sample holds a few counts of this clone. The chain couples TRBV11-2 to TRBJ1-4; TRBD1 agrees at 8 bases. Per the germline V gene, CDR1 is SGHAT and CDR2 is FQNNGV. The ends lost 4 bases at V and 3 bases at J; junction bases unmatched: 4. The CDR3 contains 15 residues. DNA for the CDR3: TGTGCCAGCAGCTCCCCGGGACAGGCTAATGAAAAACTGTTTTTT. Amino acids: CASSSPGQANEKLFF.

The chain is built from TRBV15 and TRBJ1-5; D is uncertain. CDR1 is LNHNV, CDR2 YYDKDF, per germline (reference sequence). CDR3 length equals 13 residues. V gave up 0 bases and J gave up 8 bases, with 8 bases separating them. The CDR3 region has the DNA TGTGCCACCAGCAGAGATGTATGGGAGCCCCAGCATTTT. Its protein is CATSRDVWEPQHF.

This clone was seen repeatedly, ten times or more. This rearrangement joins TRBV7-6 to TRBJ2-1; D unclear. The CDR3 covers 13 residues. V lost 2 bases, J lost 8 bases, and 10 bases lay in between. The germline V gene has CDR1 SGHVS and CDR2 FNYEAQ. The CDR3 coding sequence is TGTGCCAGCAGCTTAAATTCTGGGGATGAGCAGTTCTTC. Protein: CASSLNSGDEQFF.

This clone occurred a few times. V is TRBV7-2 and J is TRBJ2-7; D is unresolved. This CDR3 is built from 13 residues. V lost 3 bases, J lost 2 bases, and 8 bases lay in between. In germline, CDR1 is SGHTA, CDR2 FQGNSA. The CDR3 region is CASSLARPYEQYF. Written as DNA, the CDR3 is TGTGCCAGCAGCTTGGCCAGACCCTACGAGCAGTACTTC.

This clone was detected many times. The CDR3 here is CASSLGVGSWGRTDTQYF. The CDR3 nucleotides are TGTGCCAGCAGCTTGGGGGTGGGGAGCTGGGGCAGAACAGATACGCAGTATTTT. V usage is TRBV13 and J usage is TRBJ2-3; D may be TRBD1 or TRBD2 (5 bases each). Per the germline V gene, CDR1 is PRHDT and CDR2 is FYEKMQ (reference sequence). The CDR3 consists of 18 residues. V lost 3 bases and J lost 3, with 22 bases in between.

This clone was seen a handful of times. The V gene is TRBV7-9, the J gene TRBJ2-7, with D hard to call. Germline-derived CDR1 and CDR2 are SEHNR and FQNEAQ (reference sequence). Trimming took 4 bases from V and 2 from J, leaving 18 bases between them. CDR3 length: 16 residues. CDR3 region: CASSYAADSNPYEQYF. The CDR3, as DNA: TGTGCCAGCAGCTACGCCGCTGACTCGAACCCCTACGAGCAGTACTTC.

V usage is TRBV6-6 and J usage is TRBJ2-1; weak D call: TRBD1 (6 bases). Germline V CDR1 and CDR2: MNHNY, SVGAGI (reference sequence). This CDR3 comprises 15 residues. Trimming pared 5 bases from V and 5 bases from J, leaving 16 bases between. Here the CDR3 reads CASSRPGRGNNEQFF. The CDR3 DNA is TGTGCCAGCAGTCGCCCCGGCAGGGGAAACAATGAGCAGTTCTTC.

In this sample, this clone turned up a few times. This chain uses TRBV29-1 with TRBJ2-7; D unresolved. CDR3 size: 13 residues. Trimming took 4 bases from V and 2 from J, leaving 12 bases between them. CDR1 is SQVTM, CDR2 ANQGSEA, per germline. The CDR3 region is CSVVRAGTYEQYF. CDR3 sequence (DNA): TGCAGCGTTGTTCGGGCAGGAACCTACGAGCAGTACTTC.

There are a few counts of this clone. The chain couples TRBV29-1 to TRBJ2-7; tentatively, D is TRBD1 (6 bases). The CDR3 contains 12 residues. Trimming left V 6 bases short and J 0 bases short, with 9 bases between. From germline, CDR1 is SQVTM and CDR2 ANQGSEA. CDR3 nucleotide sequence: TGCAGCGTGGGGACAAGCTCCTACGAGCAGTACTTC. Amino acid sequence: CSVGTSSYEQYF.

This clone was counted between two and nine times. The chain combines TRBV5-6 with TRBJ1-5, with D unclear. This CDR3 is 16 amino acids long. V was shortened by 1 base and J by 0 bases, with 11 bases between the two germline ends. Germline CDR1 is SGHDT and CDR2 is YYEEEE. The CDR3 region is CASSLWQTYSNQPQHF. The CDR3 DNA follows: TGTGCCAGCAGCTTGTGGCAGACCTATAGCAATCAGCCCCAGCATTTT.

This clone was seen a few times. The chain links TRBV6-6 to TRBJ2-5; TRBD2 agrees at 7 bases. This CDR3 has 13 amino acids. V gave up 5 bases and J gave up 3 bases; unmatched junction bases: 3. Germline V gene lookup returns CDR1 MNHNY and CDR2 SVGAGI (reference sequence). In DNA, the CDR3 is TGTGCCAGCAGTCCGGGGGGAGAAGAGACCCAGTACTTC. This gives the protein CASSPGGEETQYF.

This clone was seen more than once but under ten times. This chain connects TRBV11-2 to TRBJ2-5; 14 bases are a match to TRBD2. Germline V gives CDR1 SGHAT, CDR2 FQNNGV. V shed 5 bases and J 4 bases; nucleotides not matched to a gene: 12. CDR3 length equals 18 residues. The CDR3 DNA reads as TGTGCCAGCAGCGCGGGGACTAGCGGGGGCCTCAGGGGAGAGACCCAGTACTTC. Amino acid sequence: CASSAGTSGGLRGETQYF.

The sample holds a few counts of this clone. A far larger clone differs by one base, so this is likely a read error. The sample has other DNA sequences that encode this CDR3 too. The J gene is TRBJ1-5, the V gene TRBV7-2, with 9 positions matching TRBD1. Germline CDR1 SGHTA, CDR2 FQGNSA. The ends lost 5 bases at V and 5 bases at J; junction bases unmatched: 7. CDR3 length: 15 residues. The CDR3 DNA follows: TGTGCCAGCAGCCAAGATTGGACAGGGGATCAGCCCCAGCATTTT. Translating gives CASSQDWTGDQPQHF.

This clone appeared a few times. The chain is built from TRBV30 and TRBJ2-3, with unresolved D. V lost 6 bases to trimming and J lost 5 bases, with 6 bases between them. This CDR3 is 10 amino acids long. Looked up from germline, CDR1 is GTSNPN and CDR2 is SVGIG (reference sequence). CDR3 sequence: CACAEDTQYF. For the CDR3, the DNA is TGTGCCTGCGCGGAAGATACGCAGTATTTT.

This clone was observed a handful of times. V gene TRBV10-3 combines with J gene TRBJ2-5; maybe TRBD1 (7 bases). The germline V gene has CDR1 ENHRY and CDR2 SYGVKD. This CDR3 spans 13 amino acids. Trimming removed 3 bases at V and 5 bases at J, with 10 bases between. The CDR3 DNA is TGTGCCATCAGTGATTCAGGGGGGGAGACCCAGTACTTC. It is translated as CAISDSGGETQYF.

This sequence joins TRBV28 and TRBJ1-2; D not resolved. Per germline, CDR1 MDHEN and CDR2 SYDVKM. Trimming left V 5 bases short and J 4 bases short, with 11 bases between. The CDR3 sequence is 13 residues long. CDR3 sequence (DNA): TGTGCCAGCAGTCCCCCGGGAGGCTATGGCTACACCTTC. This translates into CASSPPGGYGYTF.

Ten or more counts support this clone. This chain's CDR3 is CASSPDSQAGRSEAFF. Here the CDR3 DNA reads TGTGCCAGCAGCCCCGACTCACAGGCGGGCCGCTCTGAAGCTTTCTTT. The J gene is TRBJ1-1, the V gene TRBV5-6, with a weak D call TRBD1 (5 bases). Trimming removed 4 bases at V and 6 bases at J, with 22 bases between. CDR1 and CDR2 (germline): SGHDT, YYEEEE. This CDR3 comprises 16 residues.

The CDR3 sequence: CASSPTRGLNTEAFF. CDR3 bases: TGTGCCAGCAGTCCCACGAGGGGGCTGAACACTGAAGCTTTCTTT. V usage is TRBV6-6 and J usage is TRBJ1-1; 7 positions match TRBD1. Germline CDR1 MNHNY, CDR2 SVGAGI (reference sequence). CDR3 size: 15 residues. The V and J ends lost 5 bases and 0 bases, in that order; junction bases with no gene match: 6.